Following are 21 T cell receptor beta chains from one sample sequenced in a study of long-term antiretroviral therapy in people with HIV (dated 2022 in TCRdb). Sequencing of the TRB variable region was done with the immunoSEQ hsTCRB v3.0 assay at survey level resolution. The immuneACCESS repertoire file appears here via TCRdb, limited to in-frame rearrangements. These files lack a portion of the clones; in checked studies, under half of the deficit traces to unresolved V genes, and the cause of the others is not known. The sample table shows tens of thousands of clones, and 84% are seen once. Roughly 6.4% of the sample is in the top ten clones. The sample was unsorted PBMCs, taken 0.4 years after starting antiretroviral therapy. All receptors come from a man aged 18 to 35 with HIV.

This CDR3 reads CASSPRGRSYEQYF. CDR3 DNA sequence: TGTGCCAGTAGTCCCCGAGGGCGATCCTACGAGCAGTACTTC. V is TRBV19 and J is TRBJ2-7; D perhaps matches TRBD2 (5 bases). This CDR3 region has 14 residues. V was trimmed by 5 bases and J by 1 base, leaving 12 bases between them. Per the germline V gene, CDR1 is LNHDA and CDR2 is SQIVND (reference sequence).

This sequence joins TRBV2 and TRBJ2-1; maybe TRBD1 (6 bases). Trimming cost V 4 bases and J 4 bases, with 17 bases left between them. The germline gives CDR1 SNHLY, CDR2 FYNNEI. The CDR3 covers 16 residues. CDR3 nucleotides: TGTGCCAGCAGTGGGGGAGAGGGGGTAGGGTACAATGAGCAGTTCTTC. This sequence encodes CASSGGEGVGYNEQFF.

V and J are TRBV5-6 and TRBJ1-1; D is uncertain. Germline CDR1 reads SGHDT; CDR2 reads YYEEEE. V dropped 0 bases and J dropped 0 bases, with 6 bases sitting between them. The CDR3 is 14 amino acids. The CDR3 DNA reads TGTGCCAGCAGCTTGGACGGACTGAACACTGAAGCTTTCTTT. Amino acid sequence: CASSLDGLNTEAFF.

This clone was seen a single time. The chain couples TRBV19 to TRBJ1-3; TRBD1 aligns across 7 bases. Germline values: CDR1 LNHDA, CDR2 SQIVND (reference sequence). The CDR3 is 17 amino acids. With 6 bases clipped from V and 1 base from J, the junction kept 12 bases outside the gene matches. The CDR3 coding sequence is TGTGCCAGTAGCACCCAGGGGACAGCAATTTCTGGAAACACCATATATTTT. Translating gives CASSTQGTAISGNTIYF.

This chain links TRBV9 with TRBJ1-5; no clear D gene. The ends were cut back, 3 bases at V and 5 bases at J, with 15 bases in the middle. In germline, CDR1 is SGDLS, CDR2 YYNGEE. The CDR3 has 15 residues. The CDR3: CASSAEGMIDQPQHF. The CDR3 coding sequence is TGTGCCAGCAGCGCGGAAGGGATGATCGATCAGCCCCAGCATTTT.

V is TRBV6-5 and J is TRBJ1-1, with TRBD1 matching 11 bases. The CDR3 covers 16 residues. The germline gives CDR1 MNHEY, CDR2 SVGAGI. V lost 2 bases to trimming and J lost 1 base; unmatched junction nucleotides: 3. The CDR3 sequence: CASSYGDRGANTEAFF. In DNA form, the CDR3 reads TGTGCCAGCAGTTACGGGGACAGGGGGGCGAACACTGAAGCTTTCTTT.

The chain employs TRBV7-6 and TRBJ2-2; 13 positions match TRBD2. CDR1 is SGHVS, CDR2 FNYEAQ, per germline. The CDR3 consists of 17 residues. The J segment lost 4 bases and the V segment lost 4 bases, leaving 6 bases of the junction unmatched. As DNA, the CDR3 is TGTGCCAGCAGCTCCAGACTAGCGGGGGGACTCACCGGGGAGCTGTTTTTT. This sequence encodes CASSSRLAGGLTGELFF.

This rearrangement joins TRBV27 to TRBJ2-7; weak D call: TRBD2 (5 bases). This CDR3 has 13 amino acids. Germline-derived CDR1 and CDR2 are MNHEY and SMNVEV (reference sequence). Trimming left V 3 bases short and J 7 bases short, with 13 bases between. The CDR3 bases are TGTGCCAGCAGTTTGGCGTCGGGGAGAGAGCAGTACTTC. It is translated as CASSLASGREQYF.

In DNA, the CDR3 is TGTGCCAGCAGCCTGGACACTCTGATGGATGACCAGTACTTC. Protein product: CASSLDTLMDDQYF. This chain joins TRBV11-2 and TRBJ2-7; maybe TRBD1 (5 bases). The CDR3 sequence is 14 residues long. The ends were cut back, 5 bases at V and 10 bases at J, with 21 bases in the middle. CDR1 and CDR2 from the germline V gene are SGHAT and FQNNGV.

This chain links TRBV4-1 with TRBJ1-6; D ambiguous. CDR1 MGHRA and CDR2 YSYEKL come from the germline V gene. V lost 1 base and J 6 bases, leaving 1 base between the germline ends. This CDR3 is built from 12 residues. Here the CDR3 DNA reads TGCGCCAGCAGCCAAGCTAATTCACCCCTCCACTTT. It encodes CASSQANSPLHF.

The chain couples TRBV4-1 to TRBJ2-1; possibly TRBD2 for D (5 bases). This CDR3 comprises 16 residues. Germline lookup yields CDR1 MGHRA and CDR2 YSYEKL. V dropped 4 bases and J dropped 4 bases, with 17 bases sitting between them. Here the CDR3 DNA reads TGCGCCAGCAGCCCCCTGCGGAGCGGAATGTACAATGAGCAGTTCTTC. Amino acid sequence: CASSPLRSGMYNEQFF.

The chain carries TRBV5-8 and TRBJ1-1; TRBD1 agrees at 7 bases. CDR1 and CDR2 from the germline V gene are SGHTS and YDEGEE. The V segment lost 2 bases and the J segment 7 bases; nucleotides outside the gene matches: 8. CDR3 length equals 14 residues. The CDR3 DNA reads TGTGCCAGCAGCTTTCGTTACCGGGACAGTGAAGCTTTCTTT. The encoded protein is CASSFRYRDSEAFF.

This rearrangement joins TRBV25-1 to TRBJ2-7; maybe TRBD2 (7 bases). Trimming cost V 5 bases and J 5 bases, with 19 bases left between them. The CDR3 consists of 15 residues. The germline V gene has CDR1 MGHDK and CDR2 SYGVNS. CDR3: CASSTFGGLGNEQYF. As DNA, the CDR3 is TGTGCCAGCAGTACCTTCGGGGGGCTGGGAAACGAGCAGTACTTC.

The rearrangement uses TRBV7-9 and TRBJ1-2; D is unresolved. Trimming took 3 bases from V and 0 from J, leaving 11 bases between them. The germline V gene encodes CDR1 SEHNR and CDR2 FQNEAQ (reference sequence). This CDR3 comprises 15 residues. Here the CDR3 DNA reads TGTGCCAGCAGCTTCCCCGGCACTGCTAACTATGGCTACACCTTC. It translates to CASSFPGTANYGYTF. Complete variable domain (other parts from reference TRBV7-9 and TRBJ1-2): DTGVSQNPRHKITKRGQNVTFRCDPISEHNRLYWYRQTLGQGPEFLTYFQNEAQLEKSRLLSDRFSAERPKGSFSTLEIQRTEQGDSAMYLCASSFPGTANYGYTFGSGTRLTVV.

This rearrangement joins TRBV6-6 to TRBJ1-2; no firm D call. V lost 2 bases, J lost 7 bases, and 17 bases lay in between. Germline V gives CDR1 MNHNY, CDR2 SVGAGI (reference sequence). CDR3 size: 15 residues. The CDR3 DNA reads as TGTGCCAGCAGTTACGGGTCTTCCCCTTCTATTGGCTACACCTTC. It specifies CASSYGSSPSIGYTF.

This chain links TRBV27 with TRBJ1-1, with unresolved D. The V gene's germline CDR1 is MNHEY and CDR2 SMNVEV (reference sequence). V was pared by 3 bases and J by 6 bases, with 11 bases between. CDR3 length: 13 amino acids. As DNA, the CDR3 is TGTGCCAGCAGTTTTGCAGGTAGAGCTGAAGCTTTCTTT. Its protein product is CASSFAGRAEAFF.

The chain recombines TRBV9 with TRBJ2-3; D is ambiguous. Germline V CDR1 and CDR2: SGDLS, YYNGEE. CDR3 size: 13 residues. V shed 0 bases and J shed 6 bases, with 8 bases lying between them. Here the CDR3 reads CASSVATTDTQYF. The CDR3 DNA is TGTGCCAGCAGCGTAGCAACCACGGATACGCAGTATTTT.

The gene calls are TRBV7-6 and TRBJ2-6; D is undetermined. Looked up from germline, CDR1 is SGHVS and CDR2 is FNYEAQ. The CDR3 runs to 14 residues. Trimming cost V 8 bases and J 1 base, with 9 bases left between them. In nucleotides, the CDR3 is TGTGCCAGCCAGGACGGTTCTGGGGCCAACGTCCTGACTTTC. This encodes CASQDGSGANVLTF.

This clone was seen a few times. The chain is built from TRBV27 and TRBJ1-3; D may be TRBD1 (5 bases). This CDR3 is built from 14 residues. Trimming stripped 5 bases from V and 3 bases from J, with 11 bases between. In germline, CDR1 is MNHEY, CDR2 SMNVEV (reference sequence). The CDR3 region is CASSPRVGGNTIYF. In DNA, the CDR3 is TGTGCCAGCAGTCCCAGGGTCGGTGGAAACACCATATATTTT.

V usage is TRBV19 and J usage is TRBJ1-2; D unresolved. Trimming took off 2 bases at V and 4 bases at J, with 20 bases between the two ends. CDR3 length: 17 amino acids. Per germline, CDR1 LNHDA and CDR2 SQIVND (reference sequence). The CDR3 loop is CASSIFLAGQAAYGYTF. CDR3 sequence (DNA): TGTGCCAGTAGTATATTCTTAGCGGGTCAGGCGGCCTATGGCTACACCTTC.

V usage is TRBV5-1 and J usage is TRBJ2-7, with 11 bases matching TRBD2. The CDR3 runs 17 residues. The trim removed 4 bases at V and 2 bases at J, leaving 11 bases unmatched. Germline V gene lookup returns CDR1 SGHRS and CDR2 YFSETQ. The CDR3 is CASSPDAGTSGTYEQYF. The DNA of the CDR3 is TGCGCCAGCAGCCCAGATGCCGGGACTAGCGGCACCTACGAGCAGTACTTC.